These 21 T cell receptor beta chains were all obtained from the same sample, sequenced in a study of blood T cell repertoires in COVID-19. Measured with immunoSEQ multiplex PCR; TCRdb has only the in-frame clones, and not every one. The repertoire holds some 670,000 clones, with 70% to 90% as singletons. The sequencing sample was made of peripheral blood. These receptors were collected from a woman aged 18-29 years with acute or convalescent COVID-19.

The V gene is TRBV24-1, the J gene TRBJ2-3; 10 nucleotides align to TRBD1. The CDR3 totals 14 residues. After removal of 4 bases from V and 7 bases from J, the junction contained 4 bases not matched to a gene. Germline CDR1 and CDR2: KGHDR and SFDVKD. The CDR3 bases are TGTGCCACCAGTGACCCTGACAGGGGGCATACGCAGTATTTT. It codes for CATSDPDRGHTQYF.

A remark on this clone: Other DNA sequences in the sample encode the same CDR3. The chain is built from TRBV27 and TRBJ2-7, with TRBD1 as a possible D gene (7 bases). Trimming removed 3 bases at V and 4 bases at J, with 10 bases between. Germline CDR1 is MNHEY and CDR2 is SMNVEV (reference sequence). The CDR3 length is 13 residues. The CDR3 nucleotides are TGTGCCAGCAGTTTCCAGGGGGGATACGAGCAGTACTTC. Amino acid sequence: CASSFQGGYEQYF.

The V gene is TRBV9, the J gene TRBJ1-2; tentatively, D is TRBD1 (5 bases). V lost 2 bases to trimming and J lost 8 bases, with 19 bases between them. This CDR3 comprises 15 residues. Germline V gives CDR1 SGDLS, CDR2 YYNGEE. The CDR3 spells CASSVGGVLRGGYTF. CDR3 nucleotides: TGTGCCAGCAGCGTGGGGGGAGTCCTGCGGGGCGGCTACACCTTC.

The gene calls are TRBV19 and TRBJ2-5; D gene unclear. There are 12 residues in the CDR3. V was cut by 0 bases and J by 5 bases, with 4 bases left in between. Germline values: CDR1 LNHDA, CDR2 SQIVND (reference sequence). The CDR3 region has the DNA TGTGCCAGTAGTATAGAAGCGGAGACCCAGTACTTC. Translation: CASSIEAETQYF.

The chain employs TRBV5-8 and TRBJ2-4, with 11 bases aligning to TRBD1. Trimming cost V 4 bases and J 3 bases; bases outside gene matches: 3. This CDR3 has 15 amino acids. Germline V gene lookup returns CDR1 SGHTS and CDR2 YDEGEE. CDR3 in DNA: TGTGCCAGCAGCCAGGGACAGGGGGGCAAAAACATTCAGTACTTC. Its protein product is CASSQGQGGKNIQYF.

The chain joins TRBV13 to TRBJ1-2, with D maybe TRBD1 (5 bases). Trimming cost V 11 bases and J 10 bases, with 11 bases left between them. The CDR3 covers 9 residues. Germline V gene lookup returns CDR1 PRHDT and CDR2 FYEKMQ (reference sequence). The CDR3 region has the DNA TGTGCCGGCAAGGGACTCTACACCTTC. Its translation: CAGKGLYTF.

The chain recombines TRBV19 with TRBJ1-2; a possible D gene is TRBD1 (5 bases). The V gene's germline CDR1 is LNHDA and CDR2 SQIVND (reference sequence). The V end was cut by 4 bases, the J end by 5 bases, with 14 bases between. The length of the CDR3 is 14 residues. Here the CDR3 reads CASSSRDFGYGYTF. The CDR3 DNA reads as TGTGCCAGTAGTAGCAGGGATTTCGGATATGGCTACACCTTC.

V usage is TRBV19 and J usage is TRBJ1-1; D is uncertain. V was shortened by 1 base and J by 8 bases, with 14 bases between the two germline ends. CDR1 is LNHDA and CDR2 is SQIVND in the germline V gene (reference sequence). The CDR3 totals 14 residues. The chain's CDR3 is CASSIANKGDEAFF. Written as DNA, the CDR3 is TGTGCCAGTAGTATAGCCAATAAGGGAGACGAAGCTTTCTTT.

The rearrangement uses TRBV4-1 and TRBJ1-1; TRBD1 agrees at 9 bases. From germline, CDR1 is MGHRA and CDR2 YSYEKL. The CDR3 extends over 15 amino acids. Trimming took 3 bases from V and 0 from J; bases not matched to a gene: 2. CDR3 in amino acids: CASSHGQGLNTEAFF. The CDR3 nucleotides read TGCGCCAGCAGCCATGGACAGGGGTTGAACACTGAAGCTTTCTTT.

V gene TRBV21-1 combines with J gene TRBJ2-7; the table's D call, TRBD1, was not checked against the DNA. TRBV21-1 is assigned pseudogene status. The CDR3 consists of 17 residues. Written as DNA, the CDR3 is TGTGCCAGCAGCTTAAACCCTCCGTGGACAGGGCCGGACGAGCAGTACTTC. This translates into CASSLNPPWTGPDEQYF.

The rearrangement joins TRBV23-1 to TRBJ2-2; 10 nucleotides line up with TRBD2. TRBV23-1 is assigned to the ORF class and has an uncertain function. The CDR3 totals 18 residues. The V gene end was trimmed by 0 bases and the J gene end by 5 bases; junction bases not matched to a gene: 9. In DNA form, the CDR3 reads TGCGCCAGCAGTCAATCGGGAGGGACTAGCGATTTAACCGGGGAGCTGTTTTTT. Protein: CASSQSGGTSDLTGELFF.

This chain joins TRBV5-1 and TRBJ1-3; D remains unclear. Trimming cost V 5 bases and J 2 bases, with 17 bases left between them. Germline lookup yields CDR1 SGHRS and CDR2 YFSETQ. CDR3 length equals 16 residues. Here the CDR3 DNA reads TGCGCCAGCAGATCTGGAGACGCTCAGACTGGAAACACCATATATTTT. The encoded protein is CASRSGDAQTGNTIYF. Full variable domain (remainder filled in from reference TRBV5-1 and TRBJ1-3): KAGVTQTPRYLIKTRGQQVTLSCSPISGHRSVSWYQQTPGQGLQFLFEYFSETQRNKGNFPGRFSGRQFSNSRSEMNVSTLELGDSALYLCASRSGDAQTGNTIYFGEGSWLTVV.

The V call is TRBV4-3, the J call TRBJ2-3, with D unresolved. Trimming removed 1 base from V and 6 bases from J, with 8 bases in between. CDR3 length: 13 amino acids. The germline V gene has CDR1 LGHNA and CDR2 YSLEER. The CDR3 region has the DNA TGCGCCAGCAGCCAAGTGTGGGCCGATACGCAGTATTTT. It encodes CASSQVWADTQYF.

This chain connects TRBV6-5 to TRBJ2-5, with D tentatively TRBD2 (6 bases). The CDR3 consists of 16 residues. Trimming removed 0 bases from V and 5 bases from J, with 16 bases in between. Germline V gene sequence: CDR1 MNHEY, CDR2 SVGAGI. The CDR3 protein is CASSYSGGVIGETQYF. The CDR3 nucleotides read TGTGCCAGCAGTTACTCGGGGGGTGTCATAGGGGAGACCCAGTACTTC.

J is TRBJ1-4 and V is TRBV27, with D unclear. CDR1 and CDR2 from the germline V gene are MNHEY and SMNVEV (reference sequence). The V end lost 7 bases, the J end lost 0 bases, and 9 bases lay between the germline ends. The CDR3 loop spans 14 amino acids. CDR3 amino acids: CASNFIATNEKLFF. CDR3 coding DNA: TGTGCCAGCAATTTCATAGCAACTAATGAAAAACTGTTTTTT.

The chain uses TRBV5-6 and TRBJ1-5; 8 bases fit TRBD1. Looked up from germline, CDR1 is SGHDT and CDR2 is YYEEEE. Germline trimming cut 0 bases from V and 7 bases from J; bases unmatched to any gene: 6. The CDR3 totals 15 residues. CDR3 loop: CASSLGGPGGQPQHF. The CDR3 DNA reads TGTGCCAGCAGCTTGGGGGGGCCAGGGGGCCAGCCCCAGCATTTT.

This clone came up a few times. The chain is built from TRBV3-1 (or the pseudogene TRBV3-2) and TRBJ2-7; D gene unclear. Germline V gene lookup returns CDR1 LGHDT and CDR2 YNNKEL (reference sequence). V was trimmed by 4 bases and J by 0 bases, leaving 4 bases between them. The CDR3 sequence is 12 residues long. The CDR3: CASSPSSYEQYF. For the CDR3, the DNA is TGTGCCAGCAGCCCCAGCTCCTACGAGCAGTACTTC.

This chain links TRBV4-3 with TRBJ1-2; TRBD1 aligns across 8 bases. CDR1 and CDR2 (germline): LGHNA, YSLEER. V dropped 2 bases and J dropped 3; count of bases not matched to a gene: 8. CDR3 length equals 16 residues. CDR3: CASSQLTDRAYYGYTF. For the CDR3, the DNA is TGCGCCAGCAGCCAACTTACGGACAGGGCCTACTATGGCTACACCTTC.

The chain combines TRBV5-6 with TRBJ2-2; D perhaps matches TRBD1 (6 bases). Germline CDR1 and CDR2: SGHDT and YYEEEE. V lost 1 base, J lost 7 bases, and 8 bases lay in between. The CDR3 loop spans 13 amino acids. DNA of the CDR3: TGTGCCAGCAGCTTGACAGGGATCGGGGAGCTGTTTTTT. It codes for CASSLTGIGELFF.

The CDR3 DNA reads TGTGCCAGCAGTGAGAAGGGGTATGAGGGCTACACCTTC. Translated, it gives CASSEKGYEGYTF. The rearrangement uses TRBV6-1 and TRBJ1-2; a weak D match, TRBD1 (5 bases). Trimming took off 3 bases at V and 8 bases at J, with 13 bases between the two ends. This CDR3 is 13 amino acids long. The germline CDR1 and CDR2 sequences are MNHNS and SASEGT.

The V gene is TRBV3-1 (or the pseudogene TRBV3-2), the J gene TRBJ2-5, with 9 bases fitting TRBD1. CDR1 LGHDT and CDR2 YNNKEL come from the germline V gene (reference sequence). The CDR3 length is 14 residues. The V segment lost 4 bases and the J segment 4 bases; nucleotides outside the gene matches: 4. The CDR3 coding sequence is TGTGCCAGCAGCCCCGGGACAGGGAGAGAGACCCAGTACTTC. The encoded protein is CASSPGTGRETQYF.